Below, 4 T cell receptor beta chains from the same sample are listed, as sequenced in a study of long-term antiretroviral therapy in people with HIV. Runs used v3.0 of the immunoSEQ assay and were done at survey level. Assay: immunoSEQ multiplex PCR; the TCRdb copy retains only in-frame clones and omits some. In the table there are fewer than 30,000 clones, about 86% of which are singletons. Sequenced here: unsorted PBMCs, sampled 0.8 years after starting antiretroviral therapy. The receptors here all came from a woman younger than 45 with HIV.

This sequence joins TRBV6-5 and TRBJ1-2; perhaps TRBD1 as D (5 bases). The CDR3 consists of 14 residues. Trimming shortened V by 0 bases and J by 8 bases, and 13 bases separated the two germline ends. Germline CDR1 MNHEY, CDR2 SVGAGI. The CDR3 bases are TGTGCCAGCAGTTACTCGTCGGGGGGGAGAGGCTACACCTTC. This sequence encodes CASSYSSGGRGYTF.

The chain carries TRBV6-6 and TRBJ1-1, with D perhaps TRBD1 (6 bases). The V and J ends lost 7 bases and 3 bases respectively, with 12 bases between them. Germline assignment: CDR1 MNHNY and CDR2 SVGAGI (reference sequence). There are 13 residues in the CDR3. The CDR3 spells CASTQTGDTEAFF. DNA for the CDR3: TGTGCCAGCACCCAGACAGGCGACACTGAAGCTTTCTTT.

The rearrangement uses TRBV5-1 and TRBJ1-2, with unresolved D. In germline, CDR1 is SGHRS, CDR2 YFSETQ. This CDR3 has 13 residues. Trimming took off 0 bases at V and 8 bases at J, with 11 bases between the two ends. The CDR3 region is CASSLAGVEGYTF. The CDR3 bases are TGCGCCAGCAGCTTGGCTGGAGTTGAGGGCTACACCTTC.

This sequence joins TRBV30 and TRBJ1-2; possibly TRBD1 for D (6 bases). The V gene's germline CDR1 is GTSNPN and CDR2 SVGIG (reference sequence). V dropped 2 bases and J dropped 0 bases, with 10 bases sitting between them. The CDR3 consists of 14 residues. The CDR3 DNA sequence: TGTGCCTGGAGTCGGACAGCAGCTAACTATGGCTACACCTTC. This encodes CAWSRTAANYGYTF.